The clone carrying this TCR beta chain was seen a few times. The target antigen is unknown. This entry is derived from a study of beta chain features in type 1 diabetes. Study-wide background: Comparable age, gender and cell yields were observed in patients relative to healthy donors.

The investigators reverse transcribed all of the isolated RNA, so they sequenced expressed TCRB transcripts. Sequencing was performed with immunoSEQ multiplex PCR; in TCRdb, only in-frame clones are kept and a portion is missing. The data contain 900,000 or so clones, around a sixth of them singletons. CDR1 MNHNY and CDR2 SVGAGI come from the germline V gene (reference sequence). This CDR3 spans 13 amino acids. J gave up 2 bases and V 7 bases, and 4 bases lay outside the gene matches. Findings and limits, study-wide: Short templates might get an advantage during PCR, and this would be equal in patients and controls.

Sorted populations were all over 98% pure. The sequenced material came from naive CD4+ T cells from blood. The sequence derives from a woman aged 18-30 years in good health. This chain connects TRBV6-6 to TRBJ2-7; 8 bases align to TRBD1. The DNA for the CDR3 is TGTGCCAGCACCACGACAGGGGCCTACGAGCAGTACTTC. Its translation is CASTTTGAYEQYF.